The table lists the clone carrying this TCR beta chain with many counts. The sample has other DNA sequences that encode this CDR3 too. TCRdb's table, derived via immunoSEQ multiplex PCR, lists solely in-frame clones and lacks some. There are about 1.1 million clones in the sample; 60% to 80% occur only once, and 0.89% lies in the top ten. The sample comes from a study of shared clonotypes between healthy human individuals. The junction had 4 bases not matched to a gene; V was cut back by 4 bases and J by 6 bases. Germline V gene lookup returns CDR1 SQVTM and CDR2 ANQGSEA. CDR3 length: 12 amino acids. V gene TRBV29-1 combines with J gene TRBJ2-3, with 7 bases fitting TRBD1. The source of this sequence is a man aged 18 to 35 in good health. Some clones in this sample may be carry-over from other donors' samples. Sequencing used memory CD4+ T cells from PBMCs. Subset defined: CD45RA-negative fraction. The CDR3 loop is CSVAGGRDTQYF. The CDR3 nucleotides are TGCAGCGTTGCAGGGGGTAGGGATACGCAGTATTTT.